What follows are 15 T cell receptor beta chains derived from one specimen sequenced in a study of T cell clonotyping in hematopoietic cell transplantation listed by TCRdb under 2021. The time point label for this specimen denotes: recipient sample about 28 days before transplant, after cytoreduction. The library was made by the immunoSEQ multiplex PCR assay. TCRdb took over this immuneACCESS table, retaining in-frame rearrangements with V and J assigned. Such tables are incomplete; in checked studies, under half of the missing clones stem from an unresolved V gene, and the remainder is unexplained. The sample profile shows tens of thousands of clones; about 95% of them were found once. Roughly 1.5% of the sample belongs to the ten largest clones. Specimen: peripheral blood mononuclear cells, collected before stem cell transplant. The source is a woman in her fifties or sixties with acute myeloid leukemia. Some clones in this sample may be carry-over from other donors' samples.

The rearrangement uses TRBV28 and TRBJ2-2; 10 positions agree with TRBD2. The junction had 6 bases not matched to a gene; V was cut back by 3 bases and J by 5 bases. Germline V lookup: CDR1 MDHEN, CDR2 SYDVKM. The CDR3 contains 16 residues. In nucleotides, the CDR3 is TGTGCCAGCAGTTTGTCGACTAGCGGGCAAACCGGGGAGCTGTTTTTT. Translating it yields CASSLSTSGQTGELFF. Supplemented by reference TRBV28 and TRBJ2-2, the full variable domain reads DVKVTQSSRYLVKRTGEKVFLECVQDMDHENMFWYRQDPGLGLRLIYFSYDVKMKEKGDIPEGYSVSREKKERFSLILESASTNQTSMYLCASSLSTSGQTGELFFGEGSRLTVL.

This chain uses TRBV5-1 with TRBJ1-2, with 12 bases identical to TRBD1. The germline V gene encodes CDR1 SGHRS and CDR2 YFSETQ. This CDR3 is 17 amino acids long. J lost 2 bases, V lost 0 bases, and 5 bases had no gene match. This CDR3 reads CASSLAGTGGTNYGYTF. The CDR3 region has the DNA TGCGCCAGCAGCTTGGCGGGGACAGGGGGCACCAACTATGGCTACACCTTC.

Notes on this clone: Other DNA sequences within the sample encode an identical CDR3. The rearrangement uses TRBV2 and TRBJ2-5, with D hard to call. Per germline, CDR1 SNHLY and CDR2 FYNNEI. V lost 3 bases and J 5 bases, leaving 4 bases between the germline ends. The CDR3 is made up of 11 amino acids. The CDR3 region is CASSERETQYF. The CDR3 region has the DNA TGTGCCAGCAGTGAGCGGGAGACCCAGTACTTC.

V usage is TRBV19 and J usage is TRBJ2-7; 10 nucleotides line up with TRBD1. CDR3 size: 13 residues. The V and J ends lost 5 bases and 5 bases, in that order; junction bases with no gene match: 3. Germline V gene data show CDR1 as LNHDA and CDR2 as SQIVND (reference sequence). The CDR3 sequence: CASSPDRGHEQYF. Written as DNA, the CDR3 is TGTGCCAGTAGTCCCGACAGGGGGCACGAGCAGTACTTC.

The chain's CDR3 is CASSLNQQETQYF. DNA for the CDR3: TGTGCCAGCAGCTTAAACCAACAAGAGACCCAGTACTTC. The chain links TRBV7-6 to TRBJ2-5; no definite D call. CDR3 size: 13 residues. The germline CDR1 and CDR2 sequences are SGHVS and FNYEAQ. The V gene lost 2 bases and the J gene lost 2 bases, with 6 bases spanning the gap.

The rearrangement uses TRBV5-1 and TRBJ1-2; D not certain. Germline CDR1 SGHRS, CDR2 YFSETQ. The V gene lost 0 bases and the J gene lost 3 bases, with 12 bases spanning the gap. The CDR3 runs 15 residues. CDR3 loop: CASSLDLTADYGYTF. CDR3 sequence (DNA): TGCGCCAGCAGCTTGGATCTGACCGCCGACTATGGCTACACCTTC.

The rearrangement uses TRBV28 and TRBJ1-2; 9 bases are shared with TRBD1. The V and J ends lost 2 bases and 5 bases, in that order; junction bases with no gene match: 9. The CDR3 consists of 16 residues. From germline, CDR1 is MDHEN and CDR2 SYDVKM. CDR3 sequence (DNA): TGTGCCAGCAGTTTAAAGATACCGGGACAGGGATATGGCTACACCTTC. Translating gives CASSLKIPGQGYGYTF.

The V gene is TRBV19, the J gene TRBJ2-3; 12 bases are a match to TRBD2. Germline assignment: CDR1 LNHDA and CDR2 SQIVND (reference sequence). Germline trimming cut 5 bases from V and 2 bases from J; bases unmatched to any gene: 2. The CDR3 spans 15 residues. For the CDR3, the DNA is TGTGCCAGTAGTCTAGCGGGAGGGAACACAGATACGCAGTATTTT. Translation: CASSLAGGNTDTQYF.

The V call is TRBV9, the J call TRBJ2-2; the match to TRBD1 covers 9 bases. CDR1 is SGDLS and CDR2 is YYNGEE in the germline V gene. The CDR3 covers 15 residues. V lost 3 bases and J lost 5; bases outside the gene matches: 5. The CDR3 DNA reads TGTGCCAGCAGCGGGGGACAGGGTATTACCGGGGAGCTGTTTTTT. This gives the protein CASSGGQGITGELFF. Supplemented by reference TRBV9 and TRBJ2-2, the full variable domain reads DSGVTQTPKHLITATGQRVTLRCSPRSGDLSVYWYQQSLDQGLQFLIQYYNGEERAKGNILERFSAQQFPDLHSELNLSSLELGDSALYFCASSGGQGITGELFFGEGSRLTVL.

The genes are TRBV30 and TRBJ1-4; perhaps TRBD1 as D (6 bases). From germline, CDR1 is GTSNPN and CDR2 SVGIG (reference sequence). The CDR3 sequence is 14 residues long. V was clipped by 6 bases and J by 4 bases, with 15 bases between them. CDR3 protein: CACSETGGNEKLFF. The CDR3 DNA reads TGTGCCTGTTCTGAGACAGGAGGTAATGAAAAACTGTTTTTT.

The chain has TRBV6-5 and TRBJ1-1; D perhaps matches TRBD1 (5 bases). From germline, CDR1 is MNHEY and CDR2 SVGAGI. This CDR3 is 14 amino acids long. V dropped 5 bases and J dropped 11 bases, with 21 bases sitting between them. Written as DNA, the CDR3 is TGTGCCAGCAGTAGTGGGGCAGCCAAAATACGGGCTTTCTTT. Its translation is CASSSGAAKIRAFF.

For the CDR3, the DNA is TGTGCCAGCAGATACACAGGGGCCTCGAACACCGGGGAGCTGTTTTTT. Translated: CASRYTGASNTGELFF. The chain is built from TRBV6-5 and TRBJ2-2, with 7 positions matching TRBD1. This CDR3 spans 16 amino acids. Germline values: CDR1 MNHEY, CDR2 SVGAGI. The V and J ends lost 6 bases and 0 bases, in that order; junction bases with no gene match: 7.

The chain is built from TRBV5-1 and TRBJ1-5; 7 bases fit TRBD1. Per the germline V gene, CDR1 is SGHRS and CDR2 is YFSETQ. V gave up 4 bases and J gave up 2 bases; unmatched junction bases: 6. The CDR3 consists of 15 residues. CDR3 in amino acids: CASSVTTGGNQPQHF. CDR3 nucleotide sequence: TGCGCCAGCAGCGTCACTACAGGGGGCAATCAGCCCCAGCATTTT.

This chain links TRBV6-6 with TRBJ1-2; TRBD1 matches 7 bases. This CDR3 spans 13 amino acids. Germline V gives CDR1 MNHNY, CDR2 SVGAGI (reference sequence). V trimming: 1 base; J trimming: 8 bases; junction bases outside the gene matches: 4. CDR3 region: CASSYFEQGGYTF. The CDR3 region has the DNA TGTGCCAGCAGTTACTTTGAACAGGGGGGCTACACCTTC.

This clone came up a few times. This chain links TRBV5-6 with TRBJ2-2; the match to TRBD1 covers 7 bases. V shed 5 bases and J 5 bases; nucleotides not matched to a gene: 12. The CDR3 is 16 residues long. Germline CDR1 is SGHDT and CDR2 is YYEEEE. CDR3 sequence reads: CASSLGQARRTGELFF. The DNA of the CDR3 is TGTGCCAGCAGTTTAGGACAGGCGCGGAGGACCGGGGAGCTGTTTTTT.